Sequencing of this T cell receptor (beta chain) was carried out in a study of T cells in Graves' hyperthyroidism and ophthalmopathy. Regarding the study as a whole: The model identified upcoming ophthalmopathy a median around 7.1 months ahead of onset.

This clonotype was picked up many times. Its cognate antigen is unknown. Amplified TCR beta CDR3 regions derived from RNA transcripts. The HTBI primer set was used in a first-round RT-PCR of the TCR CDR3. TCRdb reanalysed the multiplex PCR reads using MiXCR and keeps one entry per CDR3 protein. In the table there are a few hundred thousand distinct CDR3 sequences, more than 11% of which are singletons. Germline CDR1 is DFQATT and CDR2 is SNEGSKA (reference sequence). Trimming removed 7 bases at V and 3 bases at J, with 19 bases between. This CDR3 is 14 amino acids long. The V call is TRBV20-1, the J call TRBJ2-7; D gene ambiguous. Specimen: blood. The origin of this receptor is a woman in her twenties or thirties with Graves' hyperthyroidism that later progressed to Graves' ophthalmopathy. CDR3 coding DNA: TGCAGTGTAGCCCAGGATTGGCTAGACTACGAGCAGTACTTC. As protein: CSVAQDWLDYEQYF.